The 17 T cell receptor beta chains below come from one sample, sequenced in a study of blood T cell repertoires in COVID-19. Measured with immunoSEQ multiplex PCR; TCRdb has only the in-frame clones, and not every one. Here the sample spans around 390,000 clones, approximately 87% being singletons. Material: PBMCs or T cells enriched from blood (not recorded which). Receptors were obtained from a woman in her forties or fifties who had recovered from COVID-19.

The J gene is TRBJ2-1, the V gene TRBV14, with 7 nucleotides matching TRBD1. The V gene end was trimmed by 4 bases and the J gene end by 7 bases; junction bases not matched to a gene: 4. Germline CDR1 SGHDN, CDR2 FVKESK. This CDR3 is built from 13 residues. The CDR3 bases are TGTGCCAGCAGCCCTTACAGGGGAAATGAGCAGTTCTTC. Translated: CASSPYRGNEQFF.

The V gene is TRBV2, the J gene TRBJ2-7, with D tentatively TRBD1 (6 bases). The CDR3 runs 12 residues. The ends were cut back, 9 bases at V and 0 bases at J, with 9 bases in the middle. Germline V gives CDR1 SNHLY, CDR2 FYNNEI. The CDR3 DNA follows: TGTGCCAGTTACAGGGCCTCCTACGAGCAGTACTTC. Protein: CASYRASYEQYF.

The chain links TRBV5-6 to TRBJ2-5; 7 bases align to TRBD2. Germline V gives CDR1 SGHDT, CDR2 YYEEEE. With V trimmed by 0 bases and J by 2 bases, 4 bases remained unmatched. This CDR3 spans 15 amino acids. CDR3 DNA: TGTGCCAGCAGCTTGGCAGCGGGGCATCAAGAGACCCAGTACTTC. Its protein product is CASSLAAGHQETQYF.

This clone has just one count. The chain carries TRBV6-6 and TRBJ1-2; 10 bases agree with TRBD1. The CDR3 totals 14 residues. The V and J ends lost 8 bases and 4 bases, in that order; junction bases with no gene match: 7. The germline gives CDR1 MNHNY, CDR2 SVGAGI (reference sequence). CDR3 amino acids: CASQPTGGTYGYTF. The CDR3 nucleotides read TGTGCCAGCCAACCGACAGGGGGCACCTATGGCTACACCTTC.

The V call is TRBV4-2, the J call TRBJ2-3; D perhaps matches TRBD1 (5 bases). The CDR3 sequence is 15 residues long. The germline gives CDR1 LGHNA, CDR2 YNFKEQ. V was trimmed by 4 bases and J by 5 bases, leaving 16 bases between them. CDR3 DNA: TGTGCCAGCAGCCCTTGGGGCGATACTGGAGATACGCAGTATTTT. Protein sequence: CASSPWGDTGDTQYF.

V is TRBV9 and J is TRBJ1-3; 10 positions match TRBD1. V lost 2 bases and J lost 7; bases outside the gene matches: 3. The CDR3 is 14 residues long. Germline CDR1 SGDLS, CDR2 YYNGEE. DNA for the CDR3: TGTGCCAGCAGCGTCCGGGACAGGGGTAACACCATATATTTT. It translates to CASSVRDRGNTIYF.

The rearrangement links TRBV4-1 to TRBJ2-5; the match to TRBD2 covers 9 bases. Germline V lookup: CDR1 MGHRA, CDR2 YSYEKL. The CDR3 contains 15 residues. J lost 2 bases, V lost 4 bases, and 5 bases had no gene match. The CDR3 coding sequence is TGCGCCAGCAGCCTGAGCGGGGGGTTGCAAGAGACCCAGTACTTC. Translated: CASSLSGGLQETQYF.

This chain connects TRBV30 to TRBJ2-3; possible D gene TRBD2, 5 bases. Trimming shortened V by 2 bases and J by 3 bases, and 12 bases separated the two germline ends. Germline V CDR1 and CDR2: GTSNPN, SVGIG (reference sequence). This CDR3 has 14 amino acids. DNA of the CDR3: TGTGCCTGGAGTTTGGGGAGACTTACAGATACGCAGTATTTT. It yields the protein CAWSLGRLTDTQYF.

This clone was recorded once. This chain links TRBV2 with TRBJ1-2; no reliable D call. Trimming removed 3 bases from V and 7 bases from J, with 15 bases in between. CDR1 is SNHLY and CDR2 is FYNNEI in the germline V gene. This CDR3 has 14 amino acids. The CDR3 DNA reads as TGTGCCAGCAGTGAGAGGCACACCTCTGGTGGCTACACCTTC. Encoded protein: CASSERHTSGGYTF.

Only a few counts were recorded for this clone. The chain carries TRBV7-9 and TRBJ1-5; TRBD1 is a possible D gene (6 bases). V was cut by 5 bases and J by 1 base, with 9 bases left in between. Germline lookup yields CDR1 SEHNR and CDR2 FQNEAQ (reference sequence). The CDR3 contains 14 residues. In nucleotides, the CDR3 is TGTGCCAGCAGCCTGGACAGAAGCAATCAGCCCCAGCATTTT. Translated: CASSLDRSNQPQHF.

This clone was detected only once. This chain connects TRBV5-6 to TRBJ1-4; TRBD1 aligns across 7 bases. Germline CDR1 is SGHDT and CDR2 is YYEEEE. J lost 0 bases, V lost 4 bases, and 9 bases had no gene match. The CDR3 consists of 17 residues. The CDR3 here is CASSKRTGGPTNEKLFF. Here the CDR3 DNA reads TGTGCCAGCAGCAAGCGGACAGGAGGACCAACTAATGAAAAACTGTTTTTT.

The rearrangement uses TRBV29-1 and TRBJ1-3; the D is unclear. V was cut by 3 bases and J by 4 bases, with 13 bases left in between. CDR1 and CDR2 (germline): SQVTM, ANQGSEA. The CDR3 spans 14 residues. Here the CDR3 reads CSVEWAGLGNTIYF. In nucleotides, the CDR3 is TGCAGCGTTGAGTGGGCAGGTCTCGGAAACACCATATATTTT.

The chain recombines TRBV27 with TRBJ1-1, with 9 nucleotides matching TRBD1. Germline CDR1 and CDR2: MNHEY and SMNVEV (reference sequence). V lost 5 bases to trimming and J lost 0 bases; unmatched junction nucleotides: 1. The CDR3 sequence is 14 residues long. The CDR3 loop reads CASSGTGLNTEAFF. Here the CDR3 DNA reads TGTGCCAGCAGTGGGACAGGGTTGAACACTGAAGCTTTCTTT.

V gene TRBV19 combines with J gene TRBJ1-1; D uncertain. V was cut by 9 bases and J by 1 base, with 18 bases left in between. Germline loops: CDR1 LNHDA, CDR2 SQIVND (reference sequence). The CDR3 extends over 15 amino acids. The CDR3 nucleotides read TGTGCCAGCACACCGACACGGGGAACGAACACTGAAGCTTTCTTT. Its protein product is CASTPTRGTNTEAFF.

V and J are TRBV19 and TRBJ1-2; D possibly corresponds to TRBD1 (5 bases). Per the germline V gene, CDR1 is LNHDA and CDR2 is SQIVND (reference sequence). V gave up 9 bases and J gave up 8 bases, with 22 bases separating them. The CDR3 is made up of 14 amino acids. CDR3 nucleotide sequence: TGTGCCAGCAACCCGGCCGGAGGGGCGATCGGCTACACCTTC. It encodes CASNPAGGAIGYTF.

The rearrangement joins TRBV7-2 to TRBJ1-2, with TRBD1 identical over 8 bases. This CDR3 contains 19 residues. V gave up 4 bases and J gave up 0 bases; unmatched junction bases: 16. Germline lookup yields CDR1 SGHTA and CDR2 FQGNSA. CDR3 nucleotide sequence: TGTGCCAGCAGCTACCGCCTACGACAGGGGCTCCTTACTAACTATGGCTACACCTTC. Amino acid sequence: CASSYRLRQGLLTNYGYTF.

The genes are TRBV28 and TRBJ1-5, with D unclear. The CDR3 has 15 amino acids. CDR1 MDHEN and CDR2 SYDVKM come from the germline V gene. Trimming took off 3 bases at V and 2 bases at J, with 11 bases between the two ends. The CDR3 sequence: CASSFDPRGNQPQHF. The CDR3 DNA reads TGTGCCAGCAGTTTCGACCCGCGGGGCAATCAGCCCCAGCATTTT.